This TCR beta chain was recorded in a study of human T cells and chemical hapten exposure. At the level of the study: Investigators sensitized approximately 2 cm by approximately 2 cm of upper inner arm skin with 2% DPC.

This clonotype appeared many times. The target antigen is unknown. The study, taken as a whole, reports: The donor cohort had alopecia, so its immune response may not match that of healthy people. Patch test score rose with PT1 expanded TCRs, significant at 8, 16, 32, not 4.

TCRdb fed the RACE reads into MiXCR, producing one record per CDR3 protein. The sample carries 300,000 to 450,000 distinct CDR3 sequences, 4.5% to 6% recorded once. The time point here: pre-sensitization, week 0. This sample's treatment: therapeutic diphenylcyclopropenone sensitization with weekly scalp DPC. Blood collection happened ahead of applying each patch test. Source: whole blood, taken in connection with sensitization to the hapten diphenylcyclopropenone (DPC). This sequence originates from a woman in her fifties or sixties with alopecia areata. Some clones in this sample may be carry-over from other donors' samples.

For the CDR3, the DNA is TGTGCCAGCAGTTACTCTATCCGGCTCATGAACACTGAAGCTTTCTTT. It encodes CASSYSIRLMNTEAFF. This chain links TRBV6-5 with TRBJ1-1; D is undetermined. Trimming left V 0 bases short and J 0 bases short, with 11 bases between. This CDR3 contains 16 residues. CDR1 is MNHEY and CDR2 is SVGAGI in the germline V gene.